The sequence of this T cell receptor (beta chain) was determined in a study of blood T cell repertoires in COVID-19. Background on the study: Italy, Spain and the United States were the sources of the convalescent and acute COVID-19 samples. Nucleic acid was either cDNA or gDNA, and it came from T cells, B-cell-depleted T cells, or PBMCs.

Original data processing: Reference gene primers were amplified, and this amplification served to estimate nucleated cell counts. The table came from immunoSEQ multiplex PCR; TCRdb's copy has only in-frame clones and leaves some out. V and J calls and clone size follow that table, whereas D and trimming were derived from the DNA. The sample lists some 170,000 clones, 65% to 85% occurring once. Trimming removed 1 base from V and 4 bases from J, with 10 bases in between. The CDR3 is 14 amino acids. From germline, CDR1 is SGHAT and CDR2 FQNNGV. Sequences were obtained from peripheral blood. The V call is TRBV11-2, the J call TRBJ1-2, with D unresolved. This receptor was taken from a man between 60 and 75 years old with active or convalescent COVID-19. CDR3 bases: TGTGCCAGCAGCTTAGTTCGCGGTGCCTATGGCTACACCTTC. Protein: CASSLVRGAYGYTF.